This T cell receptor beta chain originates from a study of cytomegalovirus exposure and HLA in healthy donors. Study details: From donors who were HLA-typed, an early data release held 80 million or so unique TCRs. Broader study findings: Researchers counted roughly 160 TCR beta chains as cytomegalovirus-associated. For most TCR beta V segments, an earlier analysis put the productive rate at about 87% or about 30% of the time. In a later analysis, HLA-associated TCR beta chains were more clonally expanded than equally common others.

60 Vbeta and 13 Jbeta primers were used in PCR. This table comes from immunoSEQ multiplex PCR, and its TCRdb copy is limited to in-frame clones, with some not included. Its clone listing holds about 84,000 clones. Per the germline V gene, CDR1 is SEHNR and CDR2 is FQNEAQ (reference sequence). V was trimmed by 3 bases and J by 0 bases, leaving 9 bases between them. The CDR3 is 14 residues long. Comments on this clone: Its matching antigen is unknown.

The sequencing sample was made of PBMCs. The sequence was obtained from a man aged 50 to 59 in good health and CMV-seronegative. The rearrangement uses TRBV7-9 and TRBJ2-7; D gene uncertain. Here the CDR3 DNA reads TGTGCCAGCAGCTTGGGCAGCTTCTCCTACGAGCAGTACTTC. This sequence encodes CASSLGSFSYEQYF. The complete variable domain, with remaining parts taken from reference TRBV7-9 and TRBJ2-7, reads DTGVSQNPRHKITKRGQNVTFRCDPISEHNRLYWYRQTLGQGPEFLTYFQNEAQLEKSRLLSDRFSAERPKGSFSTLEIQRTEQGDSAMYLCASSLGSFSYEQYFGPGTRLTVT.